The T cell receptor (beta chain) described here comes from a study of T cell responses to AZD1222 COVID-19 vaccine (dated by TCRdb to the early 2020s). With regard to the full study: TCR sequencing was performed for 230 to 250 trial participants, of whom some 200 were given two doses of AZD1222 and around 26 were given two doses of MenACWY control vaccine. Enrollment into the trials was organized by age into subgroups of 18-55, 56-69 and 70-plus years, and those subgroups contained about 160, 30 and 59 TCR-sequenced participants, respectively. What the study reported, not specific to this receptor: Participants were mostly white British, with more females than males. The authors suggested clonal diversity may have been underestimated. Vaccine-associated CD4 TCRs spanned the whole spike protein, with dominant responses in regions 160-218 and 743-854. In the small 56-69-year group, the increase in depth fell short of significance, most likely because of low power. Conclusions about previously exposed vaccinees are limited, since just a handful of AZD1222 recipients were seropositive for SARS-CoV-2 at baseline. After two AZD1222 doses, spike-specific TCR breadth and depth were significantly higher than at day 0 and than in MenACWY recipients. Because no day 14 peak-response samples were available, the repertoires could be characterized only after the peak T cell response. Nearly half of unique spike-specific TCRs reportedly recognized epitopes outside regions mutated in the B.1.351 and B.1.1.7 variants.

As for this clone: Its cognate antigen has yet to be identified. Base-call qualities are not available, and no considerably larger clone is one nucleotide away.

The CDR3 regions of human TCRbeta chains were analyzed by immunosequencing. As for the authors' bioinformatics: TCRs in the repertoires were compared against a reference library of SARS-CoV-2-specific TCRs that had been generated with the MIRA antigen-specificity platform. Breadth was defined as the fraction of unique TCRs that were SARS-CoV-2-associated, and depth was defined as the fraction of total T cells that were SARS-CoV-2-associated. Using the MIRA data, every spike-specific TCR was mapped to the spike region that the TCR reacted to and assigned to either a CD4 or a CD8 class. Log10-transformed breadth and depth values were compared by one-way ANOVA with Sidak's multiple comparisons tests. The immuneACCESS repertoire file appears here via TCRdb, limited to in-frame rearrangements. These files lack a portion of the clones; in checked studies, under half of the deficit traces to unresolved V genes, and the cause of the others is not known. Clone size and V and J calls were adopted from that table, with D and trimming inferred from the DNA. Here the sample has 100,000 to 120,000 clones; 70% to 90% occur a single time. The ten largest clones represent 15% of the sample.

The CDR3 numbers 11 residues from cysteine through phenylalanine. The CDR3 DNA has 33 bases and is translated from base 1. The CDR1 and CDR2 encoded by the germline V gene (reference sequence) are LNHDA and SQIVND. The V and J ends are trimmed by 3 bases and 5 bases, leaving 4 bases between them. According to the study, the label for this sample's time point signals: about 28 days (+/-7) after the second vaccine dose. AZD1222 recipients with second doses at about 4 weeks or about 12 weeks were pooled, because spike-specific TCR depth and breadth did not differ between schedules. Vaccinee samples came from UK trials COV001 and COV002, including a single-blind randomized controlled phase 2/3 trial of AZD1222 (ChAdOx1 nCoV-19) in healthy adults. For TCRbeta chain sequencing, PBMC samples were collected from trial participants at day 0 and at day 28 after the second dose.

This TCR came from an adult who received the AZD1222 COVID-19 vaccine. The rearranged chain carries TRBV19 and TRBJ2-5, with the D gene too uncertain to name. The sample here was peripheral blood, taken 28 days after the second AZD1222 dose. The CDR3 reads CASSIMETQYF. The sequenced DNA is TGTGCCAGTAGTATTATGGAGACCCAGTACTTC.